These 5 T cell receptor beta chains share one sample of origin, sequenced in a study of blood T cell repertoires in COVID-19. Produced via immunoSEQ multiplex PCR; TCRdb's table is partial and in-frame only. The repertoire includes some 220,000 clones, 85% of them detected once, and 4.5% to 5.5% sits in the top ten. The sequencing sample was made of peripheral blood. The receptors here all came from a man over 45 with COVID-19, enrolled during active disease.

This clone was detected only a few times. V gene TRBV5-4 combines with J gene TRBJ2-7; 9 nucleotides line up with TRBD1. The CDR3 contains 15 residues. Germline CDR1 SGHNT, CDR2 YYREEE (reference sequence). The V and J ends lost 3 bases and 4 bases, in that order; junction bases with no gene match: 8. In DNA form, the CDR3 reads TGTGCCAGCAGCTCAGCCGAGGGACAGGGATACGAGCAGTACTTC. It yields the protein CASSSAEGQGYEQYF.

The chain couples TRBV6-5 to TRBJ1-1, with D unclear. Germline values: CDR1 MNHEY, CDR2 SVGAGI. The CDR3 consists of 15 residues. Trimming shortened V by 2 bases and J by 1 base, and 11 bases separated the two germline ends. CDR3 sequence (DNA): TGTGCCAGCAGTTACCCTAAAAAAAAGAACACTGAAGCTTTCTTT. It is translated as CASSYPKKKNTEAFF.

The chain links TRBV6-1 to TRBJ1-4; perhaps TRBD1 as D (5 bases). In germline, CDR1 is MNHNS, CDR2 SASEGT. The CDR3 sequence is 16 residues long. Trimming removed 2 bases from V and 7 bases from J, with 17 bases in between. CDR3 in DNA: TGTGCCAGCAGTGAAAAGCCGGCAGGGTTCCGTGAAAAACTGTTTTTT. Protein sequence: CASSEKPAGFREKLFF.

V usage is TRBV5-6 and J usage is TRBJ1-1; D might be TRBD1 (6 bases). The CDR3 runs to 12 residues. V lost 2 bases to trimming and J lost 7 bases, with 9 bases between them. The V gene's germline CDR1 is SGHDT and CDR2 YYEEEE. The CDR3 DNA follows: TGTGCCAGCAGCTTTCTCAGGGGTGAAGCTTTCTTT. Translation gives CASSFLRGEAFF.

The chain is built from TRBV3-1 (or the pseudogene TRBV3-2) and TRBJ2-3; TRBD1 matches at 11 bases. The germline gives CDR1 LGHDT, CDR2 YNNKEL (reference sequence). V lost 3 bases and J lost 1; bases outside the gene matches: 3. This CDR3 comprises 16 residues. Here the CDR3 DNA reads TGTGCCAGCAGCCATGGACAGGGGGCTGGCACAGATACGCAGTATTTT. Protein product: CASSHGQGAGTDTQYF.